The present T cell receptor (beta chain) was sequenced within a study of blood T cell repertoires in COVID-19. Study information: PBMCs, B-cell-depleted T cells, or T cells were the source of the cDNA or gDNA that made up the material.

From germline, CDR1 is LNHDA and CDR2 SQIVND (reference sequence). CDR3 size: 15 residues. V lost 5 bases to trimming and J lost 1 base, with 12 bases between them. The table came from immunoSEQ multiplex PCR; TCRdb's copy has only in-frame clones and leaves some out. The table records about 400,000 clones, around 92% of them present only once. Recovered status applied to Cohort 3 donors who had two consecutive negative PCRs. It also applied to those with clearance or with symptom resolution. The receptor comes from a woman aged 25 to 39 who had recovered from COVID-19. The chain uses TRBV19 and TRBJ1-5, with D unresolved. Material for sequencing was PBMCs or T cells enriched from blood (not recorded which). This chain's CDR3 is CASSRGELSNQPQHF. In DNA form, the CDR3 reads TGTGCCAGTAGTCGGGGAGAATTGAGCAATCAGCCCCAGCATTTT.